There are many counts of the clone carrying this TCR beta chain. Its antigen is not known. Donors each provided around 9 milliliters of peripheral blood. The data are from a study of blood T cells in healthy people across ages. Study-wide findings and caveats: Measured against age, TCR beta diversity per million T cells decreased in a roughly linear manner.

The V end lost 1 base, the J end lost 7 bases, and 11 bases lay between the germline ends. CDR3 length: 15 amino acids. From germline, CDR1 is MGHDK and CDR2 SYGVNS. Through a sample-barcoded 5' primer and a J-beta primer mix, a second PCR was run for roughly 7 to 11 cycles. Researchers report that a template-switch adaptor with 12 random nucleotides tagged each cDNA molecule. Every sample gave at least 2.5 million paired-end reads containing CDR3. One entry per CDR3 protein results from TCRdb running MiXCR on the 5' RACE reads. The sample includes hundreds of thousands of distinct CDR3 sequences, about 30% of them seen just once.

This chain joins TRBV25-1 and TRBJ1-6, with a weak D call TRBD1 (6 bases). This clonotype was obtained from a woman of 80 years or more in good health. The specimen was blood. The CDR3 region is CASSESGGKNSPLHF. CDR3 in DNA: TGTGCCAGCAGTGAATCGGGGGGCAAAAATTCACCCCTCCACTTT.